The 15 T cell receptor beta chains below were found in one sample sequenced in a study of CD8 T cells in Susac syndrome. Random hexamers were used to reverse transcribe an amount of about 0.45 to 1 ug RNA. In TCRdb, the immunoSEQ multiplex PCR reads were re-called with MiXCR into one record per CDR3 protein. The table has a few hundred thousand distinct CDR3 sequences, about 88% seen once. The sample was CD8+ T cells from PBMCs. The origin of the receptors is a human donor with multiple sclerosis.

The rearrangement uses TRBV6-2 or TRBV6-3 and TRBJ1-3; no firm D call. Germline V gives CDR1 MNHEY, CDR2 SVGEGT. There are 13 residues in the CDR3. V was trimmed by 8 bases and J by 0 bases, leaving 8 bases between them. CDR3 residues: CASGGGSGNTIYF. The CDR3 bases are TGTGCCAGCGGCGGAGGCTCTGGAAACACCATATATTTT.

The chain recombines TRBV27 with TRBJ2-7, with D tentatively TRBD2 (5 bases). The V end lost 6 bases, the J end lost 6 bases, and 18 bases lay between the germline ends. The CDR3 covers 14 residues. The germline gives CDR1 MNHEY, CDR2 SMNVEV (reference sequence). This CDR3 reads CASSYQGGGGEQYF. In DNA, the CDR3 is TGTGCCAGCAGCTATCAAGGAGGCGGCGGCGAGCAGTACTTC.

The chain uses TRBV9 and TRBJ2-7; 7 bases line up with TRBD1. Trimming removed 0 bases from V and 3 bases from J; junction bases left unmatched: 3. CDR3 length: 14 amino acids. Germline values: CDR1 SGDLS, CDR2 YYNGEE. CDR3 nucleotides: TGTGCCAGCAGCGTAGAGGGGACAGACTACGAGCAGTACTTC. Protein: CASSVEGTDYEQYF.

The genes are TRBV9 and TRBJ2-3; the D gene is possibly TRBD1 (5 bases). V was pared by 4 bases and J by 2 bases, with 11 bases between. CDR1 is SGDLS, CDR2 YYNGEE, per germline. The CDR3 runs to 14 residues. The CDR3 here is CASSPVGATDTQYF. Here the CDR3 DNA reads TGTGCCAGCAGCCCCGTTGGGGCCACAGATACGCAGTATTTT.

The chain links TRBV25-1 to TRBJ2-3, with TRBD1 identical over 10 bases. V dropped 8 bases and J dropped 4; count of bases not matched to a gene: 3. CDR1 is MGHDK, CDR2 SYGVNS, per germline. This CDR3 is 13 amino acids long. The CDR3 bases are TGTGCCAGCGGGACAGGGGATTCAGATACGCAGTATTTT. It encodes CASGTGDSDTQYF.

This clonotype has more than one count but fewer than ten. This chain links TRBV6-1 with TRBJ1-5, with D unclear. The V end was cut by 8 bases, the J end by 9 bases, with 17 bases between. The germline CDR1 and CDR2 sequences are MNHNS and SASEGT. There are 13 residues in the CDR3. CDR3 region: CASGESAERPQHF. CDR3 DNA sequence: TGTGCCAGCGGGGAGAGTGCGGAGAGGCCCCAGCATTTT.

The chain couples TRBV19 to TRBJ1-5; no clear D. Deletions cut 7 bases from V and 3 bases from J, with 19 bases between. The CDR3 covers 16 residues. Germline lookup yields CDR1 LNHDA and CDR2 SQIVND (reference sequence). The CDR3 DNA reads TGTGCCAGTATTGGTTCACCGGGCTACTTCAATCAGCCCCAGCATTTT. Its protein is CASIGSPGYFNQPQHF.

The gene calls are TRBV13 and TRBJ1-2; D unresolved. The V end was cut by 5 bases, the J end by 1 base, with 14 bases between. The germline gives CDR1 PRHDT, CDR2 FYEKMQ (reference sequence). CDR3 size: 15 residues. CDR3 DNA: TGTGCCAGCAGCCTACGTGGCAGTGTTAACTATGGCTACACCTTC. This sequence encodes CASSLRGSVNYGYTF.

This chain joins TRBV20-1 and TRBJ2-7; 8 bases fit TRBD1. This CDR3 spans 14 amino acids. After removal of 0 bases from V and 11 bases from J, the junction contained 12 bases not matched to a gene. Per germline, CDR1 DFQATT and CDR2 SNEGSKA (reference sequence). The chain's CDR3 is CSARDKGRGQPEYF. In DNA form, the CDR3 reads TGCAGTGCTAGAGATAAGGGCAGGGGGCAGCCGGAGTACTTC.

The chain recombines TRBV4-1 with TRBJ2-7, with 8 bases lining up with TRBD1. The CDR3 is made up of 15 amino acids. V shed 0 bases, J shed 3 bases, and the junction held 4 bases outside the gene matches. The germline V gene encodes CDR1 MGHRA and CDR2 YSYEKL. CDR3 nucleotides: TGCGCCAGCAGCCAAGACCCCGGACAGGGCTACGAGCAGTACTTC. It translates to CASSQDPGQGYEQYF.

Written as DNA, the CDR3 is TGTGCCAGCAGCCAAGCCCCAGGAGCGCGTAATGAAAAACTGTTTTTT. Amino acid sequence: CASSQAPGARNEKLFF. The chain has TRBV3-1 and TRBJ1-4, with unresolved D. The CDR3 length is 16 residues. CDR1 is LGHDT, CDR2 YNNKEL, per germline (reference sequence). Trimming shortened V by 1 base and J by 4 bases, and 13 bases separated the two germline ends.

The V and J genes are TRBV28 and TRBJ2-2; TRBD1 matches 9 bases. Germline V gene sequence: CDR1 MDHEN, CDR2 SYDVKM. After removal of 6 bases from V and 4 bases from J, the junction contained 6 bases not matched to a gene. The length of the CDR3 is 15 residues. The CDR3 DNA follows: TGTGCCAGCAGCTACAGGGGGCTAGTCACCGGGGAGCTGTTTTTT. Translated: CASSYRGLVTGELFF.

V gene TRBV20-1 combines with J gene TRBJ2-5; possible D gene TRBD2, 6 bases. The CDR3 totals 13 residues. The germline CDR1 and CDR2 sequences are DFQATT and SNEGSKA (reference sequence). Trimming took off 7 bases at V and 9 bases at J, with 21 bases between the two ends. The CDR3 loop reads CSGPRDPGGAQYF. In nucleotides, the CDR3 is TGCAGTGGGCCCCGGGACCCCGGAGGGGCCCAGTACTTC.

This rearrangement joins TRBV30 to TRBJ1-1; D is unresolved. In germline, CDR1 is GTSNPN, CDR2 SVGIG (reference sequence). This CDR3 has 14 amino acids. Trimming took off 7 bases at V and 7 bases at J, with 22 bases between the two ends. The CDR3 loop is CASRAPPEAGEAFF. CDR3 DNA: TGTGCCTCTCGGGCCCCACCCGAAGCGGGTGAAGCTTTCTTT.

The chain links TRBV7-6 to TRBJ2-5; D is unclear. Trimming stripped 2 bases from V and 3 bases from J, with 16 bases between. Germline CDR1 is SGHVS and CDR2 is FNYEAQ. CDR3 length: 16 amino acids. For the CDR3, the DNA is TGTGCCAGCAGCTTATTAGGCGGCCTACCTGAAGAGACCCAGTACTTC. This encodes CASSLLGGLPEETQYF.